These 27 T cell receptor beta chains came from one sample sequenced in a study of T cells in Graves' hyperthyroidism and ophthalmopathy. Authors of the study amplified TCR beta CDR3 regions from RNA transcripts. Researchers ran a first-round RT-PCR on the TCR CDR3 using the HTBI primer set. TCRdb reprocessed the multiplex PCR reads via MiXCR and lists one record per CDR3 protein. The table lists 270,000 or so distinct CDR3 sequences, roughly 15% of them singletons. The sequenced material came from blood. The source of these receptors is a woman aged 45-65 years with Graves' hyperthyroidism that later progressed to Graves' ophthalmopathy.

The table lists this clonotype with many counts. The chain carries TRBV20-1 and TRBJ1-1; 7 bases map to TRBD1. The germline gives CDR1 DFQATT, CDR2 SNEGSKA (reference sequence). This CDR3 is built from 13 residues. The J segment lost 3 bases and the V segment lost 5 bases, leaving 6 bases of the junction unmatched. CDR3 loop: CSAGTGEDTEAFF. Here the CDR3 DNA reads TGCAGTGCTGGTACAGGGGAGGACACTGAAGCTTTCTTT.

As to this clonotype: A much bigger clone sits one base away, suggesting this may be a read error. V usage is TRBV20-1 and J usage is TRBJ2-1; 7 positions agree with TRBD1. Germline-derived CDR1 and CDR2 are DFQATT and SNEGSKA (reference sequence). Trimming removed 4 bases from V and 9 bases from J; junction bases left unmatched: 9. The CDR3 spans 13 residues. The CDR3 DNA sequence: TGCAGTGCTAAGGGGGCTACGAACAGTGAGCAGTTCTTC. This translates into CSAKGATNSEQFF.

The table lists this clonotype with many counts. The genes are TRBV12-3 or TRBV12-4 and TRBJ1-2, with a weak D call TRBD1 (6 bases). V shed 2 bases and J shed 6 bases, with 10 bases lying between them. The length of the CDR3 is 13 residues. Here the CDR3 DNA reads TGTGCCAGCAGTTTATCAGGGGAAAATGGCTACACCTTC. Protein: CASSLSGENGYTF.

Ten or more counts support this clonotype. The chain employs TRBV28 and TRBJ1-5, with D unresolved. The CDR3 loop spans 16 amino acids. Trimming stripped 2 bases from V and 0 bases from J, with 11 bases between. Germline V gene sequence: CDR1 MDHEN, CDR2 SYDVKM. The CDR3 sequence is CASSLLGRNSNQPQHF. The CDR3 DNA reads TGTGCCAGCAGTTTACTAGGCAGAAATAGCAATCAGCCCCAGCATTTT.

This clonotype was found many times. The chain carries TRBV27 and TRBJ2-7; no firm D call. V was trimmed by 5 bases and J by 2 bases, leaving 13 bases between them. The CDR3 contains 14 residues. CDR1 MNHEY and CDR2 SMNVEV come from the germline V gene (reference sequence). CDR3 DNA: TGTGCCAGCAGTCCCTCCCGGTTGACCTACGAGCAGTACTTC. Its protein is CASSPSRLTYEQYF.

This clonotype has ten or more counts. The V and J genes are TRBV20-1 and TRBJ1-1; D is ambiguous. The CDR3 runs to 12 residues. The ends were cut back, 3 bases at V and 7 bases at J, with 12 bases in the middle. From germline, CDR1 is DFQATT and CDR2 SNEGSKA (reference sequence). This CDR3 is CSASRVLDEAFF. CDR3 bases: TGCAGTGCTAGTAGGGTATTGGATGAAGCTTTCTTT.

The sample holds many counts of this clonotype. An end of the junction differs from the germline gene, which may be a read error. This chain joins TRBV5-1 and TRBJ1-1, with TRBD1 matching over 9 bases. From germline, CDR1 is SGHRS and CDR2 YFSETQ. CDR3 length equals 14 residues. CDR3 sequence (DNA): TGTGCCAGCAGCCTGGACAGGGGGAACACTGAAGCTTTCTTT. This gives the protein CASSLDRGNTEAFF.

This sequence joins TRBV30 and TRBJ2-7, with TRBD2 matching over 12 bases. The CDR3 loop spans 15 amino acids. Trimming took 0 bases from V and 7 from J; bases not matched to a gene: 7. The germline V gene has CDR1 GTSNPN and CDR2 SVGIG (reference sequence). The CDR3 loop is CAWSVSLAGGEEQYF. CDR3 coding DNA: TGTGCCTGGAGTGTATCTCTAGCGGGAGGGGAGGAGCAGTACTTC.

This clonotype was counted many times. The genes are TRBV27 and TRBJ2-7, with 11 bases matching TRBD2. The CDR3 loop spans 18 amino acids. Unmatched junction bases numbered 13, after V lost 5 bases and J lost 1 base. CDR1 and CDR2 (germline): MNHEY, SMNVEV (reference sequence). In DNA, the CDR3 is TGTGCCAGCAGTGCCCCAACTAGCGGGAGTCTCCCTTCCTACGAGCAGTACTTC. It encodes CASSAPTSGSLPSYEQYF.

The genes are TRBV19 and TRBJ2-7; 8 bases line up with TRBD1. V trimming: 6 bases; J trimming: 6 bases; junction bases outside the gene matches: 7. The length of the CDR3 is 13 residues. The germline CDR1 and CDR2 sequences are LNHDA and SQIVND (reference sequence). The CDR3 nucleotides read TGTGCCAGTAGGAACAGGGGGTCGGGCGAGCAGTACTTC. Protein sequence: CASRNRGSGEQYF.

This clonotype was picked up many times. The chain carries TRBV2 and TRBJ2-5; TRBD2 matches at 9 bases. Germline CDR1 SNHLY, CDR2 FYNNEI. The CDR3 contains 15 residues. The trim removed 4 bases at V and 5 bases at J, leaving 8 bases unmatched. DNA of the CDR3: TGTGCCAGCAGTGCCCTGGCGGCGGGAGGGGAGACCCAGTACTTC. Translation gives CASSALAAGGETQYF. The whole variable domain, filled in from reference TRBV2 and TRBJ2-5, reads EPEVTQTPSHQVTQMGQEVILRCVPISNHLYFYWYRQILGQKVEFLVSFYNNEISEKSEIFDDQFSVERPDGSNFTLKIRSTKLEDSAMYFCASSALAAGGETQYFGPGTRLLVL.

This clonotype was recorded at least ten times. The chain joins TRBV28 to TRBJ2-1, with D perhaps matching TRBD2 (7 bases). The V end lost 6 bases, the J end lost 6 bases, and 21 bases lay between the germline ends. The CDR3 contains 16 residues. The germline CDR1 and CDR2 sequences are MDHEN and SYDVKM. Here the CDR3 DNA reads TGTGCCAGCAGGGATCCGGGGGGCGGGACGGGCAATGAGCAGTTCTTC. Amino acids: CASRDPGGGTGNEQFF.

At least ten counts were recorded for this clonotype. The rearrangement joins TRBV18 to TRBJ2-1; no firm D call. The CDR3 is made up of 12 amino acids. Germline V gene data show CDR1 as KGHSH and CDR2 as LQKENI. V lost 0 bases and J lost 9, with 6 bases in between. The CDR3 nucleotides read TGTGCCAGCTCACCACCGACCCCTGAGCAGTTCTTC. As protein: CASSPPTPEQFF. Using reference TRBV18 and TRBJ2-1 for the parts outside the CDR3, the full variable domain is NAGVMQNPRHLVRRRGQEARLRCSPMKGHSHVYWYRQLPEEGLKFMVYLQKENIIDESGMPKERFSAEFPKEGPSILRIQQVVRGDSAAYFCASSPPTPEQFFGPGTRLTVL.

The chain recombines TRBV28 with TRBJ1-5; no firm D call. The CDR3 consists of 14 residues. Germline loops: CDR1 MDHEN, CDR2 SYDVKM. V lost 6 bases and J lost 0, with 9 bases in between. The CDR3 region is CASRDLYSNQPQHF. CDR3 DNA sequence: TGTGCCAGCAGAGACCTTTATAGCAATCAGCCCCAGCATTTT.

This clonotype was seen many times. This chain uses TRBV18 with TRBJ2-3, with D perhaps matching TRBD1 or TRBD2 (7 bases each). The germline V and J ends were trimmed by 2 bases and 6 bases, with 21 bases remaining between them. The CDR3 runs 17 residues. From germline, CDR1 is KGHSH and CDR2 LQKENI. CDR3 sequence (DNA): TGTGCCAGCTCACCAGGGTACGACAGGGAGGGGTCGGATACGCAGTATTTT. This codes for CASSPGYDREGSDTQYF.

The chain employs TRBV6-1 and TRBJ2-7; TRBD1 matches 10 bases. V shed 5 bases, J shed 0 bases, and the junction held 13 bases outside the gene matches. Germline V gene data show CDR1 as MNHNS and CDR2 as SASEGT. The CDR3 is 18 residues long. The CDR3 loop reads CASSPRPGTGEYSYEQYF. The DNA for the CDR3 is TGTGCCAGCAGTCCTCGTCCCGGGACAGGGGAATACTCCTACGAGCAGTACTTC.

In DNA, the CDR3 is TGTGCCAGTAGTATCACTAGCGGAAGCTCCTACAATGAGCAGTTCTTC. Its translation: CASSITSGSSYNEQFF. The genes are TRBV19 and TRBJ2-1; 8 positions agree with TRBD2. This CDR3 has 16 amino acids. V lost 3 bases and J lost 0; bases outside the gene matches: 4. Germline V lookup: CDR1 LNHDA, CDR2 SQIVND (reference sequence).

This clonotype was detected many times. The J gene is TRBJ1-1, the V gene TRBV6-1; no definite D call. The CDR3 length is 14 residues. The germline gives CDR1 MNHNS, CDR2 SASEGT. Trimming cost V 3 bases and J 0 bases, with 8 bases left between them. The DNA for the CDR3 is TGTGCCAGCAGTGAGCAGAGTGTGAACACTGAAGCTTTCTTT. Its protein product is CASSEQSVNTEAFF.

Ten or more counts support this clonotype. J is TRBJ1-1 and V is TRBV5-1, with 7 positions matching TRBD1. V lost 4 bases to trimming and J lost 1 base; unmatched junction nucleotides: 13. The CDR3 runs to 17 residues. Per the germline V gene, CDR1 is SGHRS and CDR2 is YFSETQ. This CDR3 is CASSRVLTGEENTEAFF. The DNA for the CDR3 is TGCGCCAGCAGCCGCGTGTTAACAGGGGAGGAGAACACTGAAGCTTTCTTT.

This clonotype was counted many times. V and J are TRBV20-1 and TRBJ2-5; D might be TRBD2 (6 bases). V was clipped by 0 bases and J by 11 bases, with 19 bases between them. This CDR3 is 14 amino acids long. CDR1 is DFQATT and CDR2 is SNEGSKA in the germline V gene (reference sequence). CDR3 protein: CSAREQRGLLKQYF. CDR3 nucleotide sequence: TGCAGTGCTAGAGAGCAAAGGGGACTGCTTAAACAGTACTTC.

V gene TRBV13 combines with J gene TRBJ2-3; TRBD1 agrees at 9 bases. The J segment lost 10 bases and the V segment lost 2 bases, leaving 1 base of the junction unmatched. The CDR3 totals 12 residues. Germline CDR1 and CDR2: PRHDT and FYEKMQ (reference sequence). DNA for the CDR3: TGTGCCAGCAGCTTAACAGGGGGCGCGCAGTATTTT. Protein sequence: CASSLTGGAQYF.

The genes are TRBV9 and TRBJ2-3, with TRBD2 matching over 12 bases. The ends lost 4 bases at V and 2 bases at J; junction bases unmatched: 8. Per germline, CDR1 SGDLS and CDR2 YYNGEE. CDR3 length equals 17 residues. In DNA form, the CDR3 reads TGTGCCAGCAGCTACCCCCTAGCGGGAGGGACCACAGATACGCAGTATTTT. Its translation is CASSYPLAGGTTDTQYF. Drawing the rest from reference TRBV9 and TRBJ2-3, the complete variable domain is DSGVTQTPKHLITATGQRVTLRCSPRSGDLSVYWYQQSLDQGLQFLIQYYNGEERAKGNILERFSAQQFPDLHSELNLSSLELGDSALYFCASSYPLAGGTTDTQYFGPGTRLTVL.

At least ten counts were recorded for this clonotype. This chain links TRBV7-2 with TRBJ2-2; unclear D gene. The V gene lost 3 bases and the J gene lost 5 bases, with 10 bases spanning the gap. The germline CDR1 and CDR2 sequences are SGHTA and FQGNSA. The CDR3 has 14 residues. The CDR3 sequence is CASSFLGRTGELFF. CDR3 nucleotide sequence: TGTGCCAGCAGCTTCCTAGGCAGGACCGGGGAGCTGTTTTTT.

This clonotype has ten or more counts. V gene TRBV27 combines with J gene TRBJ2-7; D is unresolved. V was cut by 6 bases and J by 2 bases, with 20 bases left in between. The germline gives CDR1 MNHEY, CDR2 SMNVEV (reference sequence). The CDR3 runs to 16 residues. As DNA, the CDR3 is TGTGCCAGCAGCCAATTCCCGACATCGAGCGCCTACGAGCAGTACTTC. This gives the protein CASSQFPTSSAYEQYF.

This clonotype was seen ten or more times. CDR3 sequence: CASSRIAETYEQYF. DNA for the CDR3: TGTGCCAGCAGCCGTATAGCGGAGACCTACGAGCAGTACTTC. V is TRBV7-8 and J is TRBJ2-7; TRBD2 might be the D (6 bases). V lost 5 bases to trimming and J lost 2 bases, with 13 bases between them. CDR1 and CDR2 from the germline V gene are SGHVS and FQNEAQ. CDR3 length: 14 amino acids.

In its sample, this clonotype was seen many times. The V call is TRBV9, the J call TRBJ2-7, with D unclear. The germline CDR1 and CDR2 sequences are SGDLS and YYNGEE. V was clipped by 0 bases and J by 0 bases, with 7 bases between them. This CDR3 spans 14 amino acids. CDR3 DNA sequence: TGTGCCAGCAGCGTAGAACCCTTCTCCTACGAGCAGTACTTC. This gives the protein CASSVEPFSYEQYF.

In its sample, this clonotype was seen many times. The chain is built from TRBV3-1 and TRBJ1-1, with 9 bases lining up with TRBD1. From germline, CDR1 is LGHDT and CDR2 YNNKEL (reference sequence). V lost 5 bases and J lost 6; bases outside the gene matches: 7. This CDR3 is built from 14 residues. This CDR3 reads CASSARDREPEAFF. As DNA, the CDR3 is TGTGCCAGCAGCGCCCGGGACAGGGAACCTGAAGCTTTCTTT.